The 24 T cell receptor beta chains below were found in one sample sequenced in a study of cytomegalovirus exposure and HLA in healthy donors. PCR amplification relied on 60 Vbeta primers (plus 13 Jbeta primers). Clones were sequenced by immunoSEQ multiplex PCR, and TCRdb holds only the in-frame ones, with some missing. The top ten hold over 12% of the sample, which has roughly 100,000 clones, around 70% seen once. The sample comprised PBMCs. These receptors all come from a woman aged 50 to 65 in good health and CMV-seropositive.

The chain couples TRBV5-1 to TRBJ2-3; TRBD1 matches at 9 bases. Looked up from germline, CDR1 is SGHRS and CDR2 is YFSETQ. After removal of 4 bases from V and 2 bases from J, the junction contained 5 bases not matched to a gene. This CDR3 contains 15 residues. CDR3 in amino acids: CASSRQGVHTDTQYF. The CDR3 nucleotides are TGCGCCAGCAGCCGACAGGGGGTCCACACAGATACGCAGTATTTT.

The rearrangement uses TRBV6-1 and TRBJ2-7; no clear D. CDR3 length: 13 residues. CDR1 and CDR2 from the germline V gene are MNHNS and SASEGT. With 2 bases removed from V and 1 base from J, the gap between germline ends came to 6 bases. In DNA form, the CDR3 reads TGTGCCAGCAGTGAATTTCTGTCCTACGAGCAGTACTTC. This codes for CASSEFLSYEQYF.

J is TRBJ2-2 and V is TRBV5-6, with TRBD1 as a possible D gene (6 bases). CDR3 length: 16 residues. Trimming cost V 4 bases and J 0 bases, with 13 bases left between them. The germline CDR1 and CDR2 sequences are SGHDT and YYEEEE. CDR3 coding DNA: TGTGCCAGCAGCGGGCTAAGGACAGCGAACACCGGGGAGCTGTTTTTT. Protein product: CASSGLRTANTGELFF. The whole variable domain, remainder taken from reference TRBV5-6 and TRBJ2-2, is DAGVTQSPTHLIKTRGQQVTLRCSPKSGHDTVSWYQQALGQGPQFIFQYYEEEERQRGNFPDRFSGHQFPNYSSELNVNALLLGDSALYLCASSGLRTANTGELFFGEGSRLTVL.

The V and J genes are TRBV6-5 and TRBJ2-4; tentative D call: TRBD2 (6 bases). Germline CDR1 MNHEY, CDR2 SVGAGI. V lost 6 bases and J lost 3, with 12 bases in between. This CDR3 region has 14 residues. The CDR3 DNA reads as TGTGCCAGCAGAGGCGGGACTTTCAAAAACATTCAGTACTTC. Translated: CASRGGTFKNIQYF.

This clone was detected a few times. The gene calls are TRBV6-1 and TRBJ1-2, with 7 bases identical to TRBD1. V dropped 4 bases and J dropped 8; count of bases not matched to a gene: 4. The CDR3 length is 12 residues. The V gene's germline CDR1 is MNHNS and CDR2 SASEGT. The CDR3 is CASSADRLGYTF. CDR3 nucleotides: TGTGCCAGCAGTGCGGACAGGCTCGGCTACACCTTC.

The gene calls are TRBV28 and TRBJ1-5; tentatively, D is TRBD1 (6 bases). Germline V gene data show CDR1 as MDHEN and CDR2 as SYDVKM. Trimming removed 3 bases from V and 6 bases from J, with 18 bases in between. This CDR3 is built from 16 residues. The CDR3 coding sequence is TGTGCCAGCAGTTTTTCCTTTGGGGGCAATCGTCAGCCCCAGCATTTT. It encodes CASSFSFGGNRQPQHF.

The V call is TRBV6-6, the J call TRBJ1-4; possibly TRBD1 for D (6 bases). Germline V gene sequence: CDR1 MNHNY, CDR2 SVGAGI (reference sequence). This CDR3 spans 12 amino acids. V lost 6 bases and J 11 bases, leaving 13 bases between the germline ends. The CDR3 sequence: CASRAGTPKLFF. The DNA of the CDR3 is TGTGCCAGCAGAGCCGGGACACCGAAACTGTTTTTT.

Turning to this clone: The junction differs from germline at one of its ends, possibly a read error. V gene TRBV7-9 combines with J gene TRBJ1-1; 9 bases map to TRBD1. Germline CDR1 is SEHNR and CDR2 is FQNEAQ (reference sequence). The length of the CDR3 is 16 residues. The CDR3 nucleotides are TGTTCCAGCAGCTTCCCGACAGGGGGAGTTAACACTGAAGCTTTCTTT. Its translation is CSSSFPTGGVNTEAFF. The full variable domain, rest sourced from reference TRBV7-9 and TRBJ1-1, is DTGVSQNPRHKITKRGQNVTFRCDPISEHNRLYWYRQTLGQGPEFLTYFQNEAQLEKSRLLSDRFSAERPKGSFSTLEIQRTEQGDSAMYLCSSSFPTGGVNTEAFFGQGTRLTVV.

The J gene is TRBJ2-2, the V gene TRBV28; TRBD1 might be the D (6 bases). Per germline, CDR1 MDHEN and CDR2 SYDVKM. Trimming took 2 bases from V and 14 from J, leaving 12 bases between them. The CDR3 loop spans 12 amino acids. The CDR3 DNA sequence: TGTGCCAGCAGTTTACCTAGGGGGAGACTGTTTTTT. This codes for CASSLPRGRLFF.

The CDR3 DNA reads as TGTGCCAGCAGCGACTCTTTTCTAACCCAGTACTTC. Its protein is CASSDSFLTQYF. The chain uses TRBV28 and TRBJ2-5; D call uncertain. CDR1 MDHEN and CDR2 SYDVKM come from the germline V gene. CDR3 length: 12 amino acids. Trimming took 6 bases from V and 8 from J, leaving 13 bases between them.

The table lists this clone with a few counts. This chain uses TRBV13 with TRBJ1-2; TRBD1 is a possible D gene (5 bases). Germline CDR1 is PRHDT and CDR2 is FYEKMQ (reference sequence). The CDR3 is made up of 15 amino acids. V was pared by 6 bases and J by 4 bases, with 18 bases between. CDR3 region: CASSEGEGYRYGYTF. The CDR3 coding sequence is TGTGCCAGCAGTGAAGGGGAGGGGTATCGCTATGGCTACACCTTC.

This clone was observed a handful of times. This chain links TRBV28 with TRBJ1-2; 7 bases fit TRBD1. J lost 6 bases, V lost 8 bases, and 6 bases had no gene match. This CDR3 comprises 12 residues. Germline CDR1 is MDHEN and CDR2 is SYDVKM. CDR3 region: CASWAGGDGYTF. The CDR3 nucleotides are TGTGCCAGCTGGGCAGGGGGTGATGGCTACACCTTC.

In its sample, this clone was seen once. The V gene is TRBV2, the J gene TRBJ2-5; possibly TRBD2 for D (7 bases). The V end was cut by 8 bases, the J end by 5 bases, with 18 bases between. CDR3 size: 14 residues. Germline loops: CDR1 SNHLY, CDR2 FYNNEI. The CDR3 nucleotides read TGTGCCAGCGGCTTAGGGGGAGCGGGGGAGACCCAGTACTTC. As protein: CASGLGGAGETQYF.

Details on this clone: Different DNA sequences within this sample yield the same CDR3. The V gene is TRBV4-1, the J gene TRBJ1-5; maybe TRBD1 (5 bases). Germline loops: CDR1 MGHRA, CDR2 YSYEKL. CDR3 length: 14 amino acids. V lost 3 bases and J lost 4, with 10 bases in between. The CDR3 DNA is TGCGCCAGCAGCCACCTGGACAAGAATCAGCCCCAGCATTTT. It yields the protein CASSHLDKNQPQHF.

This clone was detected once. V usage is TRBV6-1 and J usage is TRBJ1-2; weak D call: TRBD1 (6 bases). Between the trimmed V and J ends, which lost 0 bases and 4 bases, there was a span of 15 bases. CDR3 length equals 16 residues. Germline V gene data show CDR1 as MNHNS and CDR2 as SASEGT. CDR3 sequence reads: CASSEAHGQPLYGYTF. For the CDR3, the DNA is TGTGCCAGCAGTGAAGCTCATGGACAGCCGCTCTATGGCTACACCTTC.

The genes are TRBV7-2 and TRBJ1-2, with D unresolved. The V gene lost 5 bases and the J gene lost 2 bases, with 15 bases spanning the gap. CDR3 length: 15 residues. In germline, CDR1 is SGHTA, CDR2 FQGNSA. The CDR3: CASSPAGRENYGYTF. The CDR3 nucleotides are TGTGCCAGCAGCCCAGCCGGACGGGAGAACTATGGCTACACCTTC.

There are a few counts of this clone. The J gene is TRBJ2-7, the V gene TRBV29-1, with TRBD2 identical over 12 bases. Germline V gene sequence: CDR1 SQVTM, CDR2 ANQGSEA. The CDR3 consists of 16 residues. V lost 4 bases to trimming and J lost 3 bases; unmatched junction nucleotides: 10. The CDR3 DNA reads TGCAGCGTTGCCCCGAGCGCGACTAGCGGGAGCTACGAGCAGTACTTC. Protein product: CSVAPSATSGSYEQYF.

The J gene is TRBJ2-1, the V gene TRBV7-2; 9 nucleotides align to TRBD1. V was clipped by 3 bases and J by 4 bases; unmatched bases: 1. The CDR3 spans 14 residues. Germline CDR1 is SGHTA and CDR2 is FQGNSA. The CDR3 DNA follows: TGTGCCAGCAGCTTCGGGACAGGGTACAATGAGCAGTTCTTC. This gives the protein CASSFGTGYNEQFF.

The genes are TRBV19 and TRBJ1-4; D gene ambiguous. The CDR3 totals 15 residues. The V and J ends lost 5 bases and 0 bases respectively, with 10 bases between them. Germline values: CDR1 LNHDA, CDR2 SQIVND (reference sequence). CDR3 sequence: CASSATSATNEKLFF. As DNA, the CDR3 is TGTGCCAGTAGTGCCACGAGCGCAACTAATGAAAAACTGTTTTTT.

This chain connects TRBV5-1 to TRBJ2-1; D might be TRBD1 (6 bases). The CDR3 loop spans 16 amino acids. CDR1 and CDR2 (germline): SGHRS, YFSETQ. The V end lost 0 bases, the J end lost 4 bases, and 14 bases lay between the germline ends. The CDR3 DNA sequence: TGCGCCAGCAGCTTGGGCTCCGACAGGAGGTACAATGAGCAGTTCTTC. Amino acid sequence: CASSLGSDRRYNEQFF.

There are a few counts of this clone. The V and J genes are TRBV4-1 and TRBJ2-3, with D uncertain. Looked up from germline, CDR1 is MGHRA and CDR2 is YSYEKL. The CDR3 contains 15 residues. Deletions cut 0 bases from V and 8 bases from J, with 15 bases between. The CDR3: CASSQERVRRGTQYF. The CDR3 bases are TGCGCCAGCAGCCAAGAACGGGTGCGTAGAGGTACGCAGTATTTT.

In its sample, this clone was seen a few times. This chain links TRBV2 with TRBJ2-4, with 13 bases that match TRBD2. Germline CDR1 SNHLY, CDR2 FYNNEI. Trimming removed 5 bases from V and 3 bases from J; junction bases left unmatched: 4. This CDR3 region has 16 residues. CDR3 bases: TGTGCCAGCAGTCCCCGACTAGCGGGAGGCAAAAACATTCAGTACTTC. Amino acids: CASSPRLAGGKNIQYF. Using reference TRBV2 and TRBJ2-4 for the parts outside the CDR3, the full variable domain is EPEVTQTPSHQVTQMGQEVILRCVPISNHLYFYWYRQILGQKVEFLVSFYNNEISEKSEIFDDQFSVERPDGSNFTLKIRSTKLEDSAMYFCASSPRLAGGKNIQYFGAGTRLSVL.

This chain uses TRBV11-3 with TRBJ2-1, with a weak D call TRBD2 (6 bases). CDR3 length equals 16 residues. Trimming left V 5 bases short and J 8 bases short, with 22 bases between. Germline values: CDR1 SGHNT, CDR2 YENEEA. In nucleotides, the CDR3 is TGTGCCAGCAGCAACCGGGACTCCCCCTTCGGGGATGAGCAGTTCTTC. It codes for CASSNRDSPFGDEQFF.

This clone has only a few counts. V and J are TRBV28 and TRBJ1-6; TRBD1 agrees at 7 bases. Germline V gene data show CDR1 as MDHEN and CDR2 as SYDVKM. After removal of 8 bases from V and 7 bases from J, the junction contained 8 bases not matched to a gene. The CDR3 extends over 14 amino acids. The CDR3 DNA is TGTGCCAGCGGCCGGACAGGAACCAATTCACCCCTCCACTTT. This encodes CASGRTGTNSPLHF.